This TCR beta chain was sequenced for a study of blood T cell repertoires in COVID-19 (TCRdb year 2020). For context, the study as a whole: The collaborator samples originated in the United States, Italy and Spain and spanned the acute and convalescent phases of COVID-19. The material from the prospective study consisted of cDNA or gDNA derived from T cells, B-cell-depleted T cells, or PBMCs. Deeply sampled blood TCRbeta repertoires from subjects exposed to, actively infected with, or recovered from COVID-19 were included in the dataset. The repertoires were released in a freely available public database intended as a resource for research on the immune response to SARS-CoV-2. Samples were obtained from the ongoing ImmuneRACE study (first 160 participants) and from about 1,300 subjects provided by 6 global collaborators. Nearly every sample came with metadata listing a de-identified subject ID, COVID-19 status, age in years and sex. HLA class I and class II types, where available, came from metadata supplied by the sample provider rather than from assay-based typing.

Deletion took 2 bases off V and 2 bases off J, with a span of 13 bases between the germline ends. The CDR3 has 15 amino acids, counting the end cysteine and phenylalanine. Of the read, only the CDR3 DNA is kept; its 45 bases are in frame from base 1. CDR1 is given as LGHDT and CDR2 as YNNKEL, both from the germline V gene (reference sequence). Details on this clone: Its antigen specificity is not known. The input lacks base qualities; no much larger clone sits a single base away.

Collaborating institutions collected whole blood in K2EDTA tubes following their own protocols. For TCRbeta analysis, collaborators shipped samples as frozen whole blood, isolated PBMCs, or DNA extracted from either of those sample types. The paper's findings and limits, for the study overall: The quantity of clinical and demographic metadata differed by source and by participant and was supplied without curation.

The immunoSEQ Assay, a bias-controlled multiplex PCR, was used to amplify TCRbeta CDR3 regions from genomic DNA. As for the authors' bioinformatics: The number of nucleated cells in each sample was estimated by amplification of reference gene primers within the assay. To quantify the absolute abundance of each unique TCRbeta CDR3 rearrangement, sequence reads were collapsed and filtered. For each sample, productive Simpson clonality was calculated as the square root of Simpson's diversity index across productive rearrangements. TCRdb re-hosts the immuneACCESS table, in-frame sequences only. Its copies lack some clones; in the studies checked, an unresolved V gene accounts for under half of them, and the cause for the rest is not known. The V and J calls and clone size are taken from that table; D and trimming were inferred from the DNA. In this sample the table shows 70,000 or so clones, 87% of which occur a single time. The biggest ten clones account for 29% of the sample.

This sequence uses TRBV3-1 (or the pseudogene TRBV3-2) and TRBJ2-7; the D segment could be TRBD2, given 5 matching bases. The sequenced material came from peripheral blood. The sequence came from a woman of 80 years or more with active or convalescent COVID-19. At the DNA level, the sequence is TGTGCCAGCAGCCAAAGAGGGTCCAGCACCTACGAGCAGTACTTC. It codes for CASSQRGSSTYEQYF.